The 5 T cell receptor beta chains below were found in one sample sequenced in a study of response to subunit inactivated influenza vaccine. TCRdb called the RT-PCR reads again in MiXCR, with one record for every CDR3 protein. The data show hundreds of thousands of distinct CDR3 sequences, 12% to 15% seen once. The starting material was PBMCs from blood, obtained less than 15 days before vaccination. Receptors originate from a man aged 50-59 years who received an inactivated influenza vaccine.

V gene TRBV9 combines with J gene TRBJ2-1; 14 bases fit TRBD2. This CDR3 region has 15 residues. Germline V gene lookup returns CDR1 SGDLS and CDR2 YYNGEE. J lost 8 bases, V lost 4 bases, and 5 bases had no gene match. CDR3 loop: CASSFGTSGSYEQFF. The CDR3 bases are TGTGCCAGCAGCTTCGGGACTAGCGGGAGTTATGAGCAGTTCTTC.

In DNA form, the CDR3 reads TGCAGTGCTCTGGCCCGGAGGGATACGCAGTATTTT. The encoded protein is CSALARRDTQYF. The V call is TRBV20-1, the J call TRBJ2-3; the D gene is possibly TRBD2 (5 bases). V lost 5 bases and J 6 bases, leaving 12 bases between the germline ends. The germline V gene has CDR1 DFQATT and CDR2 SNEGSKA (reference sequence). CDR3 length: 12 residues.

The DNA of the CDR3 is TGCGCCAGCAGCCCGTCCCGTGCAGGGCTGAACACTGAAGCTTTCTTT. The encoded protein is CASSPSRAGLNTEAFF. The J gene is TRBJ1-1, the V gene TRBV5-1, with D perhaps TRBD1 (5 bases). Germline values: CDR1 SGHRS, CDR2 YFSETQ. The germline V and J ends were trimmed by 4 bases and 0 bases, with 16 bases remaining between them. The CDR3 runs 16 residues.

The V gene is TRBV24-1, the J gene TRBJ1-5, with no clear D. Trimming shortened V by 4 bases and J by 2 bases, and 8 bases separated the two germline ends. Germline V gene lookup returns CDR1 KGHDR and CDR2 SFDVKD. The CDR3 totals 14 residues. CDR3 sequence: CATSDPVGNQPQHF. The CDR3 nucleotides are TGTGCCACCAGTGACCCCGTGGGCAATCAGCCCCAGCATTTT.

V gene TRBV29-1 combines with J gene TRBJ2-1; possible D gene TRBD2, 6 bases. This CDR3 has 13 amino acids. Trimming stripped 3 bases from V and 4 bases from J, with 10 bases between. Germline CDR1 and CDR2: SQVTM and ANQGSEA. The CDR3 is CSVDGGRYNEQFF. The CDR3 DNA is TGCAGCGTTGACGGGGGAAGGTACAATGAGCAGTTCTTC.